The next 31 T cell receptor beta chains were all read from a single sample in a study of shared clonotypes between healthy human individuals. Naive CD8 populations comprised CD45RO-negative cells positively selected for CCR7, excluding terminally differentiated effector memory CD45RA+ cells. This table comes from immunoSEQ multiplex PCR, and its TCRdb copy is limited to in-frame clones, with some not included. This sample has millions of clones, with just over 90% found just once. The sequencing sample was made of naive CD8+ T cells from PBMCs. All receptors derive from a man between 18 and 35 years old in good health. Some clones in this sample may be carry-over from other donors' samples.

CDR3 amino acids: CATSRSRDRPYEQYF. In DNA, the CDR3 is TGTGCCACCAGCAGATCCAGGGACAGACCCTACGAGCAGTACTTC. The chain joins TRBV15 to TRBJ2-7; TRBD1 matches 7 bases. Germline V gene lookup returns CDR1 LNHNV and CDR2 YYDKDF (reference sequence). The CDR3 has 15 amino acids. Unmatched junction bases numbered 6, after V lost 2 bases and J lost 2 bases.

The V gene is TRBV9, the J gene TRBJ2-1; no firm D call. This CDR3 has 15 residues. The germline V gene encodes CDR1 SGDLS and CDR2 YYNGEE. V was pared by 4 bases and J by 1 base, with 12 bases between. CDR3: CASSLRHGSYNEQFF. DNA for the CDR3: TGTGCCAGCAGCCTCCGCCACGGGTCCTACAATGAGCAGTTCTTC.

The V and J genes are TRBV5-1 and TRBJ2-1; TRBD1 aligns across 8 bases. The ends lost 4 bases at V and 4 bases at J; junction bases unmatched: 7. This CDR3 contains 15 residues. CDR1 is SGHRS and CDR2 is YFSETQ in the germline V gene. CDR3 DNA sequence: TGCGCCAGCAGCCCTTGGACAGGGATATACAATGAGCAGTTCTTC. Encoded protein: CASSPWTGIYNEQFF.

As to this clone: This CDR3 is also generated by other DNA sequences in the sample. The rearrangement links TRBV27 to TRBJ2-2, with a possible D match to TRBD2 (6 bases). Trimming took 1 base from V and 4 from J, leaving 13 bases between them. The CDR3 spans 16 residues. Germline V CDR1 and CDR2: MNHEY, SMNVEV (reference sequence). CDR3 amino acids: CASSLLSPRGTGELFF. The CDR3 DNA reads TGTGCCAGCAGTTTATTATCCCCGCGGGGCACCGGGGAGCTGTTTTTT.

V usage is TRBV27 and J usage is TRBJ2-2, with 7 positions matching TRBD2. Germline V gives CDR1 MNHEY, CDR2 SMNVEV (reference sequence). The CDR3 consists of 15 residues. V trimming: 6 bases; J trimming: 4 bases; junction bases outside the gene matches: 8. Here the CDR3 DNA reads TGTGCCAGCAGGACGGGACCTAGCGGCACCGGGGAGCTGTTTTTT. Amino acids: CASRTGPSGTGELFF.

V is TRBV13 and J is TRBJ2-5; tentatively, D is TRBD2 (6 bases). The CDR3 consists of 15 residues. The germline gives CDR1 PRHDT, CDR2 FYEKMQ (reference sequence). With 5 bases removed from V and 3 bases from J, the gap between germline ends came to 16 bases. CDR3 nucleotide sequence: TGTGCCAGCAGCCCCCGTGGTAGCGGAGAAGAGACCCAGTACTTC. Protein: CASSPRGSGEETQYF.

The V call is TRBV19, the J call TRBJ1-1; D unclear. The CDR3 covers 16 residues. Between the trimmed V and J ends, which lost 0 bases and 1 base, there was a span of 12 bases. CDR1 is LNHDA, CDR2 SQIVND, per germline (reference sequence). The CDR3 coding sequence is TGTGCCAGTAGTATAGATCGGAATAGCGCGAACACTGAAGCTTTCTTT. It codes for CASSIDRNSANTEAFF.

The CDR3 DNA reads as TGTGCCACCGATCCACGTTTGCGTGAGCAGTTCTTC. Translated: CATDPRLREQFF. The chain recombines TRBV15 with TRBJ2-1; D not certain. The CDR3 length is 12 residues. CDR1 is LNHNV and CDR2 is YYDKDF in the germline V gene (reference sequence). V was shortened by 8 bases and J by 9 bases, with 14 bases between the two germline ends.

CDR3 protein: CASSLSIRSETQYF. The CDR3 nucleotides read TGCGCCAGCAGCTTGTCGATCAGATCCGAGACCCAGTACTTC. The chain carries TRBV5-1 and TRBJ2-5, with unresolved D. The germline gives CDR1 SGHRS, CDR2 YFSETQ. The V end lost 1 base, the J end lost 5 bases, and 12 bases lay between the germline ends. This CDR3 has 14 amino acids.

The genes are TRBV7-8 and TRBJ2-7; TRBD1 matches 9 bases. The CDR3 is 16 residues long. In germline, CDR1 is SGHVS, CDR2 FQNEAQ. V shed 5 bases and J 5 bases; nucleotides not matched to a gene: 13. The chain's CDR3 is CASSGLTGGRRNEQYF. As DNA, the CDR3 is TGTGCCAGCAGCGGCCTGACAGGGGGAAGGAGAAACGAGCAGTACTTC.

V and J are TRBV6-1 and TRBJ1-2; a weak D match, TRBD1 (5 bases). Germline V gene sequence: CDR1 MNHNS, CDR2 SASEGT. V lost 2 bases to trimming and J lost 6 bases, with 16 bases between them. The CDR3 is 15 amino acids. The CDR3 sequence is CASSETPRGDDGYTF. The CDR3 bases are TGTGCCAGCAGTGAAACCCCAAGGGGTGACGATGGCTACACCTTC.

The chain employs TRBV27 and TRBJ1-2; tentatively, D is TRBD1 (5 bases). This CDR3 contains 16 residues. Trimming pared 0 bases from V and 0 bases from J, leaving 11 bases between. Germline V gene data show CDR1 as MNHEY and CDR2 as SMNVEV (reference sequence). As DNA, the CDR3 is TGTGCCAGCAGTTTATCGGGGCGGAGAGCTAACTATGGCTACACCTTC. This gives the protein CASSLSGRRANYGYTF.

This sequence joins TRBV27 and TRBJ1-2, with no clear D. V was clipped by 3 bases and J by 4 bases, with 12 bases between them. The CDR3 has 14 residues. Germline V gene lookup returns CDR1 MNHEY and CDR2 SMNVEV (reference sequence). CDR3 region: CASSFTPELYGYTF. Here the CDR3 DNA reads TGTGCCAGCAGTTTTACTCCAGAACTCTATGGCTACACCTTC.

The V gene is TRBV27, the J gene TRBJ2-1; 9 bases fit TRBD2. This CDR3 has 18 residues. With 10 bases clipped from V and 9 bases from J, the junction kept 25 bases outside the gene matches. Per the germline V gene, CDR1 is MNHEY and CDR2 is SMNVEV (reference sequence). The CDR3 here is CATQKLGSGGRASVEQFF. CDR3 nucleotide sequence: TGTGCCACACAAAAATTAGGGTCTGGCGGGAGGGCCAGTGTTGAGCAGTTCTTC.

The gene calls are TRBV15 and TRBJ2-4; D assignment may be TRBD1 or TRBD2 (5 bases each). The germline gives CDR1 LNHNV, CDR2 YYDKDF (reference sequence). V was cut by 5 bases and J by 0 bases, with 11 bases left in between. The CDR3 runs 15 residues. CDR3 amino acids: CATSSPGTAKNIQYF. CDR3 DNA: TGTGCCACCAGCTCCCCGGGGACAGCCAAAAACATTCAGTACTTC.

This rearrangement joins TRBV9 to TRBJ1-3; perhaps TRBD1 as D (5 bases). From germline, CDR1 is SGDLS and CDR2 YYNGEE. The CDR3 sequence is 16 residues long. Trimming left V 3 bases short and J 4 bases short, with 17 bases between. The CDR3 DNA is TGTGCCAGCAGCGGGAGGGGAGGGAGCAACGGAAACACCATATATTTT. This codes for CASSGRGGSNGNTIYF.

The chain carries TRBV21-1 and TRBJ1-5. TRBV21-1 is flagged as a pseudogene. This CDR3 comprises 16 residues. The CDR3 bases are TGTGCCAGCAGCCTCCGCGGGCGGCTGAGCAATCAGCCCCAGCATTTT. It translates to CASSLRGRLSNQPQHF.

The V gene is TRBV6-1, the J gene TRBJ1-1, with D uncertain. Trimming cost V 1 base and J 2 bases, with 17 bases left between them. Germline lookup yields CDR1 MNHNS and CDR2 SASEGT. This CDR3 spans 17 amino acids. The DNA for the CDR3 is TGTGCCAGCAGTGAAGAGGTTCCCTGGGGTAAAAACACTGAAGCTTTCTTT. It translates to CASSEEVPWGKNTEAFF.

The gene calls are TRBV14 and TRBJ2-7; unclear D gene. Germline V gene lookup returns CDR1 SGHDN and CDR2 FVKESK. V lost 3 bases and J 4 bases, leaving 16 bases between the germline ends. This CDR3 is built from 15 residues. As DNA, the CDR3 is TGTGCCAGCAGCCAGCTAAGGGCGCTAGTTTACGAGCAGTACTTC. Amino acids: CASSQLRALVYEQYF.

The chain couples TRBV5-4 to TRBJ2-7, with unresolved D. CDR1 is SGHNT and CDR2 is YYREEE in the germline V gene (reference sequence). V was cut by 3 bases and J by 1 base, with 8 bases left in between. The CDR3 runs to 13 residues. CDR3 sequence: CASSSGHSYEQYF. The CDR3 bases are TGTGCCAGCAGCTCTGGCCATTCCTACGAGCAGTACTTC.

The V and J genes are TRBV4-1 and TRBJ1-3; weak D call: TRBD1 (5 bases). In germline, CDR1 is MGHRA, CDR2 YSYEKL. The CDR3 is made up of 15 amino acids. V was cut by 2 bases and J by 2 bases, with 10 bases left in between. In DNA, the CDR3 is TGCGCCAGCAGCCAACTCGGGGGACCTGGAAACACCATATATTTT. It yields the protein CASSQLGGPGNTIYF.

The genes are TRBV5-1 and TRBJ2-1; no clear D gene. In germline, CDR1 is SGHRS, CDR2 YFSETQ. The ends were cut back, 5 bases at V and 0 bases at J, with 15 bases in the middle. This CDR3 contains 16 residues. The CDR3 region is CASRSERKSSYNEQFF. The CDR3 DNA is TGCGCCAGCAGATCGGAGCGTAAGAGCTCCTACAATGAGCAGTTCTTC.

The V gene is TRBV19, the J gene TRBJ2-1, with D unclear. V was pared by 5 bases and J by 8 bases, with 4 bases between. The CDR3 is 10 residues long. CDR1 and CDR2 (germline): LNHDA, SQIVND (reference sequence). The CDR3 nucleotides are TGTGCCAGTAGTTCCGATGAGCAGTTCTTC. It specifies CASSSDEQFF. The entire variable domain, with the rest obtained from reference TRBV19 and TRBJ2-1, is as follows: DGGITQSPKYLFRKEGQNVTLSCEQNLNHDAMYWYRQDPGQGLRLIYYSQIVNDFQKGDIAEGYSVSREKKESFPLTVTSAQKNPTAFYLCASSSDEQFFGPGTRLTVL.

The chain joins TRBV6-5 to TRBJ2-1; 10 bases align to TRBD2. Germline trimming cut 1 base from V and 9 bases from J; bases unmatched to any gene: 9. Per the germline V gene, CDR1 is MNHEY and CDR2 is SVGAGI. This CDR3 has 16 amino acids. CDR3 loop: CASSYYGLAGDVEQFF. CDR3 in DNA: TGTGCCAGCAGTTACTATGGGCTAGCGGGAGATGTTGAGCAGTTCTTC.

Remarks on this clone: This sample includes further DNA sequences coding for the same CDR3. The chain is built from TRBV27 and TRBJ2-7; D possibly corresponds to TRBD2 (6 bases). CDR1 and CDR2 from the germline V gene are MNHEY and SMNVEV (reference sequence). CDR3 length equals 14 residues. With 3 bases removed from V and 3 bases from J, the gap between germline ends came to 12 bases. CDR3 DNA sequence: TGTGCCAGCAGTTTCGGAGGGAGCTTCTACGAGCAGTACTTC. Encoded protein: CASSFGGSFYEQYF.

This chain uses TRBV29-1 with TRBJ2-1; D is perhaps TRBD1 (5 bases). The CDR3 runs to 14 residues. CDR1 and CDR2 (germline): SQVTM, ANQGSEA. Trimming pared 4 bases from V and 1 base from J, leaving 11 bases between. CDR3: CSVVDPGSYNEQFF. As DNA, the CDR3 is TGCAGCGTTGTGGATCCAGGGTCCTACAATGAGCAGTTCTTC.

The V gene is TRBV7-3, the J gene TRBJ2-7, with a possible D match to TRBD1 (5 bases). Trimming left V 5 bases short and J 3 bases short, with 17 bases between. There are 15 residues in the CDR3. Germline V gene data show CDR1 as SGHTA and CDR2 as FQGTGA. The CDR3 DNA reads TGTGCCAGCAGCCCGAGCCCAGGGTTTCTCTACGAGCAGTACTTC. Translating gives CASSPSPGFLYEQYF.

This chain links TRBV11-2 with TRBJ2-2, with D perhaps TRBD1 (5 bases). This CDR3 is 17 amino acids long. The V gene's germline CDR1 is SGHAT and CDR2 FQNNGV. V was shortened by 4 bases and J by 0 bases, with 15 bases between the two germline ends. For the CDR3, the DNA is TGTGCCAGCAGCTCGGACATGGGGTGGGCGAACACCGGGGAGCTGTTTTTT. Amino acid sequence: CASSSDMGWANTGELFF.

The chain employs TRBV11-2 and TRBJ2-7; TRBD1 matches 9 bases. CDR3 length equals 15 residues. The J segment lost 3 bases and the V segment lost 5 bases, leaving 8 bases of the junction unmatched. Germline V CDR1 and CDR2: SGHAT, FQNNGV. For the CDR3, the DNA is TGTGCCAGCAGCGTCCGGGACAGGGTTCGCTACGAGCAGTACTTC. This sequence encodes CASSVRDRVRYEQYF. The full variable domain, in which reference TRBV11-2 and TRBJ2-7 provide the parts outside the CDR3, is EAGVAQSPRYKIIEKRQSVAFWCNPISGHATLYWYQQILGQGPKLLIQFQNNGVVDDSQLPKDRFSAERLKGVDSTLKIQPAKLEDSAVYLCASSVRDRVRYEQYFGPGTRLTVT.

As concerns this clone: At the DNA level, this CDR3 is encoded by other sequences in the same sample as well. J is TRBJ1-3 and V is TRBV18; no clear D. The CDR3 consists of 15 residues. Between the trimmed V and J ends, which lost 2 bases and 0 bases, there was a span of 8 bases. Germline lookup yields CDR1 KGHSH and CDR2 LQKENI. Here the CDR3 reads CASSPGRNSGNTIYF. The CDR3 bases are TGTGCCAGCTCACCAGGACGGAACTCTGGAAACACCATATATTTT.

The chain links TRBV4-1 to TRBJ2-3; 10 nucleotides agree with TRBD2. Trimming at V came to 1 base and at J to 3 bases, leaving 1 base not matched to a gene. The germline V gene encodes CDR1 MGHRA and CDR2 YSYEKL. This CDR3 has 15 residues. The CDR3 coding sequence is TGCGCCAGCAGCCAAGTAGCGGGAGGTACAGATACGCAGTATTTT. It codes for CASSQVAGGTDTQYF.